One TCR beta chain is described in this entry. Antigen specificity is unknown. This sample is part of a study of cytomegalovirus exposure and HLA in healthy donors. The study's findings and limits: Cytomegalovirus status was reportedly diagnosed by the classifier with high sensitivity and specificity. In vitro experiments confirmed that three CMV-associated chains were specific for CMV antigens. Subsequent analysis found a tendency for first-cohort TCR clusters to co-occur within the 120 or so validation repertoires.

Sequencing was performed with immunoSEQ multiplex PCR; in TCRdb, only in-frame clones are kept and a portion is missing. Here the sample spans 300,000 to 350,000 clones, around 90% being singletons. The CDR3 spans 16 residues. The V and J ends lost 2 bases and 0 bases respectively, with 11 bases between them. Germline V gives CDR1 MNHEY, CDR2 SVGAGI. This chain links TRBV6-5 with TRBJ1-3; D not certain. Sequenced: PBMCs. This TCR came from a man aged 25-45 years in good health and CMV-seronegative. CDR3 loop: CASSYGAGYSGNTIYF. The CDR3 DNA is TGTGCCAGCAGTTACGGTGCGGGTTACTCTGGAAACACCATATATTTT.